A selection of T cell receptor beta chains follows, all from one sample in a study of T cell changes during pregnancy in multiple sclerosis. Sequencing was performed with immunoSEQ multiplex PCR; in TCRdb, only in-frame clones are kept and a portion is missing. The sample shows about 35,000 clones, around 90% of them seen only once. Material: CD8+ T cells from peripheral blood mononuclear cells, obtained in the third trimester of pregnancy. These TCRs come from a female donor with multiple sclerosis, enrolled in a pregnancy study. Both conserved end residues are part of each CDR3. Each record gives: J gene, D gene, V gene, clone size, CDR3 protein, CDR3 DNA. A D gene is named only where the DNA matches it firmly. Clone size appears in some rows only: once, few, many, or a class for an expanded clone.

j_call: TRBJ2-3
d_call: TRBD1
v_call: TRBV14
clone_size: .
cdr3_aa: CASSQGDRVRTDTQYF
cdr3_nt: TGTGCCAGCAGCCAAGGGGACAGGGTACGCACAGATACGCAGTATTTT

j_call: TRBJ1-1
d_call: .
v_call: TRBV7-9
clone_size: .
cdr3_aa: CASSLVARGNTEAFF
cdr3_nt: TGTGCCAGCAGCTTAGTAGCCAGGGGGAACACTGAAGCTTTCTTT

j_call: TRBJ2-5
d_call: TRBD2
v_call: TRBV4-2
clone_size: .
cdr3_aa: CASSPTVAGDEETQYF
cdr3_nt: TGTGCCAGCAGCCCGACGGTAGCGGGGGACGAAGAGACCCAGTACTTC

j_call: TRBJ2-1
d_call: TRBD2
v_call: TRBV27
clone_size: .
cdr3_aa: CASSPPLAGGPGGEQFF
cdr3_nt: TGTGCCAGCAGTCCGCCCCTAGCGGGGGGGCCTGGTGGTGAGCAGTTCTTC

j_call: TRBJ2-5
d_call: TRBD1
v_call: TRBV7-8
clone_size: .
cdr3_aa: CASSYTGTGGGETQYF
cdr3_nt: TGTGCCAGCAGCTATACCGGGACAGGGGGCGGGGAGACCCAGTACTTC

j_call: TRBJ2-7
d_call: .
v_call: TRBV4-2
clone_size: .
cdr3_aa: CASSQRGGLGGEQYF
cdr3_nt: TGTGCCAGCAGCCAACGTGGAGGGCTGGGCGGCGAGCAGTACTTC

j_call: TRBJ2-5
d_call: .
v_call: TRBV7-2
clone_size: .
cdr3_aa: CASSFGETQYF
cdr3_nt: TGTGCCAGCAGCTTCGGAGAGACCCAGTACTTC

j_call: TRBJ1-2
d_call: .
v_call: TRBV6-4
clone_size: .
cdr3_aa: CASSDGGSYGYTF
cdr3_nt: TGTGCCAGCAGTGATGGGGGGTCCTATGGCTACACCTTC

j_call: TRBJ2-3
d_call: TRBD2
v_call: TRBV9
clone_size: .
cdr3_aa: CASSPSGGGAHTQYF
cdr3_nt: TGTGCCAGCAGCCCCTCGGGGGGGGGCGCGCATACGCAGTATTTT

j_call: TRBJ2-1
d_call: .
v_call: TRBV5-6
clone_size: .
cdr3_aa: CASSFLYNEQFF
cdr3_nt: TGTGCCAGCAGCTTTTTATACAATGAGCAGTTCTTC

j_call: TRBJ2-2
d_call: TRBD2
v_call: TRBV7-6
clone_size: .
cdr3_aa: CASSLGTSATGELFF
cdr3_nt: TGTGCCAGCAGCCTTGGGACTAGCGCTACCGGGGAGCTGTTTTTT

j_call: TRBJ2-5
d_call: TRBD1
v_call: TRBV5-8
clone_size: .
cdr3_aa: CASSLAFKGQQETQYF
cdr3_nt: TGTGCCAGCAGCTTGGCTTTTAAGGGACAGCAAGAGACCCAGTACTTC

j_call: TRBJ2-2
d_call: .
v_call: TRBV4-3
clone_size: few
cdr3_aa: CASSQNPKGETGELFF
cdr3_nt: TGCGCCAGCAGCCAGAACCCGAAAGGGGAAACCGGGGAGCTGTTTTTT

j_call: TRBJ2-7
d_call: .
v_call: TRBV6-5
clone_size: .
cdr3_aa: CASQGGVYEQYF
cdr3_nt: TGTGCCAGCCAAGGCGGGGTTTACGAGCAGTACTTC

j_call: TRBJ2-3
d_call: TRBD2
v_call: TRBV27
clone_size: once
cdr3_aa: CASSLGTRGPDTQYF
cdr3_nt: TGTGCCAGCAGTTTAGGGACTAGGGGTCCAGATACGCAGTATTTT

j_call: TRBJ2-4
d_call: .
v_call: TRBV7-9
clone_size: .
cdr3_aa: CASSGTMGDIQYF
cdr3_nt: TGTGCCAGCAGCGGAACTATGGGAGACATTCAGTACTTC

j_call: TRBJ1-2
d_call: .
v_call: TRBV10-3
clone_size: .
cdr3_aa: CAISESGDRYYGYTF
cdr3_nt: TGTGCCATCAGTGAGTCAGGTGACAGATACTATGGCTACACCTTC

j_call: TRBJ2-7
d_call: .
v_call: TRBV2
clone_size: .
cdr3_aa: CAALRELLGEQYF
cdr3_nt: TGTGCCGCGCTTCGGGAGCTTTTGGGCGAGCAGTACTTC

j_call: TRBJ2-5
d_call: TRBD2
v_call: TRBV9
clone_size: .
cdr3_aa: CASSVEETSGQETQYF
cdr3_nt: TGTGCCAGCAGCGTAGAGGAGACTAGCGGGCAAGAGACCCAGTACTTC

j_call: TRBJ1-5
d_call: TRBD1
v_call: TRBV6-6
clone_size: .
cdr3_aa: CASRQGVGGSNQPQHF
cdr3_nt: TGTGCCAGCAGACAGGGGGTGGGAGGTAGCAATCAGCCCCAGCATTTT

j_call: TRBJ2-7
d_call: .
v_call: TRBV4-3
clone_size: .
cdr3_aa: CASSPAPSYEQYF
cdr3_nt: TGCGCCAGCAGCCCCGCCCCCAGCTACGAGCAGTACTTC

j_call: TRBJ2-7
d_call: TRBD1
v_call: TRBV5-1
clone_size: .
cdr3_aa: CASSQGQVDFYEQYF
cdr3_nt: TGCGCCAGCAGCCAGGGACAGGTGGATTTTTACGAGCAGTACTTC

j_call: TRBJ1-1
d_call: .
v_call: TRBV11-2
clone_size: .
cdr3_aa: CASLPIMSREAFF
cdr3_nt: TGTGCCAGCCTCCCTATCATGTCCAGGGAAGCTTTCTTT

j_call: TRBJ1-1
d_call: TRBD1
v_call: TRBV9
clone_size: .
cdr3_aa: CASSGDSAEAFF
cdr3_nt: TGTGCCAGCAGCGGGGACAGCGCTGAAGCTTTCTTT

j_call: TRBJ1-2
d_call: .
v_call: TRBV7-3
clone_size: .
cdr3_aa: CASSLPSGYGYTF
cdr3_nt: TGTGCCAGCAGCTTACCCTCAGGCTATGGCTACACCTTC